This T cell receptor beta chain was observed in a study of T-cell memory formation after mild COVID-19. Overall study context: Among the donors, TCR clusters were largely specific to each donor.

This clonotype was seen more than once but under ten times. V was trimmed by 0 bases and J by 10 bases, leaving 11 bases between them. Germline V lookup: CDR1 SGHRS, CDR2 YFSETQ. The CDR3 runs 13 residues. TCRdb itself ran the 5' RACE reads through MiXCR, one entry per CDR3 protein. Altogether approximately 230,000 distinct CDR3 sequences are present, over 15% being singletons, with the ten largest covering 3.5%. Sequencing was done on a sample of PBMCs or a T cell subset sorted from them (not recorded which). The clonotype comes from a man between 18 and 35 years old who had mild COVID-19 (a few samples of this study predate the infection). Cell type and time point are not known. The chain links TRBV5-1 to TRBJ2-1, with D unclear. For the CDR3, the DNA is TGCGCCAGCAGCTTGGCCTGGGTGCAGGAGCAGTTCTTC. Protein product: CASSLAWVQEQFF.